The rows below give T cell receptor beta chains drawn from one sample of a study of blood T cell repertoires in COVID-19. Clones were sequenced by immunoSEQ multiplex PCR, and TCRdb holds only the in-frame ones, with some missing. The table shows under 80,000 clones, with approximately 80% occurring only once. The sequenced sample was peripheral blood. Receptors were obtained from a man aged 45-65 years with acute or convalescent COVID-19. Both conserved end residues are part of each CDR3. A D gene is named only where the DNA matches it firmly. Size is stated for part of the rows, as once, few or many counts, or as a class when the clone is expanded.

d_call	clone_size	v_call	j_call	cdr3_nt	cdr3_aa
TRBD1	-	TRBV9	TRBJ1-3	TGTGCCAGCAGCTCCCCCAGGGGGGACCGCTCTGGAAACACCATATATTTT	CASSSPRGDRSGNTIYF
TRBD1	-	TRBV7-2	TRBJ1-2	TGTGCCAGCAGCTTAGTCCAGGGGGAGGGCTACACCTTC	CASSLVQGEGYTF
-	-	TRBV15	TRBJ2-4	TGTGCCACCGGGGGCTGGGGGGCCAAAAACATTCAGTACTTC	CATGGWGAKNIQYF
-	-	TRBV7-2	TRBJ1-1	TGTGCCAGCAGCCCCCTGGGGGGGGTGAACACTGAAGCTTTCTTT	CASSPLGGVNTEAFF
-	-	TRBV6-4	TRBJ1-2	TGTGCCAGCAGTGACTCAGGGGGATATGGCTACACCTTC	CASSDSGGYGYTF
-	-	TRBV15	TRBJ2-3	TGTGCCACCAGCAGCACCGGGGAGTTGGGCACAGATACGCAGTATTTT	CATSSTGELGTDTQYF
TRBD2	-	TRBV5-6	TRBJ2-5	TGTGCCAGCAGGCGCCTCAGACTAGCGGGAGGAGAGACCCAGTACTTC	CASRRLRLAGGETQYF
-	-	TRBV7-2	TRBJ2-2	TGTGCCAGCAGCTTATCCACAGGGAAGGGCGGGGAGCTGTTTTTT	CASSLSTGKGGELFF
TRBD2	-	TRBV18	TRBJ2-2	TGTGCCAGCTCACCACCAGCGGGAGCGGGCGGGGAGCTGTTTTTT	CASSPPAGAGGELFF
TRBD2	-	TRBV11-2	TRBJ2-5	TGTGCCAGCAGTTCAGGCCTAGCGGGAGTGGAGACCCAGTACTTC	CASSSGLAGVETQYF
TRBD1	-	TRBV9	TRBJ1-2	TGTGCCAGCAGCGCCAAGACAGGGGGCAACTATGGCTACACCTTC	CASSAKTGGNYGYTF
TRBD1	-	TRBV5-4	TRBJ1-2	TGTGCCAGCAGCTCCAGGGGGGGGACAGGGATCTATGGCTACACCTTC	CASSSRGGTGIYGYTF
TRBD1	-	TRBV4-3	TRBJ2-7	TGCGCCAGCAGCCAAGTTAAGGGGGCCGGGTACGAGCAGTACTTC	CASSQVKGAGYEQYF
-	-	TRBV6-5	TRBJ1-3	TGTGCCAGCACCTCCGGGGGGAGCTCTGGAAACACCATATATTTT	CASTSGGSSGNTIYF
TRBD2	-	TRBV30	TRBJ2-3	TGTGCCTGGAGGGGCGGGCAGGGATTCGGACTAGCGGGCACAGATACGCAGTATTTT	CAWRGGQGFGLAGTDTQYF
TRBD1	-	TRBV4-3	TRBJ1-2	TGCGCCAGCAGCCCGGGGACAGGGGACTATGGCTACACCTTC	CASSPGTGDYGYTF
-	-	TRBV10-3	TRBJ2-7	TGTGCCATCTGGGGGGAGTCTCACGAGCAGTACTTC	CAIWGESHEQYF
TRBD1	-	TRBV4-3	TRBJ2-1	TGCGCCAGCAGCCAGTGGACAGGGGAAAATGAGCAGTTCTTC	CASSQWTGENEQFF
TRBD1	-	TRBV30	TRBJ1-3	TGTGCCTGTAGAGTGACAGGGACCTTTGGAAACACCATATATTTT	CACRVTGTFGNTIYF
TRBD1	once	TRBV4-2	TRBJ1-2	TGTGCCAGCAGCCCCGGAAGACAGGGGGGCAACTATGGCTACACCTTC	CASSPGRQGGNYGYTF
-	few	TRBV5-4	TRBJ2-3	TGTGCCAGCAGCCGCACGACGGGAAGAGATACGCAGTATTTT	CASSRTTGRDTQYF
-	-	TRBV27	TRBJ2-7	TGTGCCAGCAGCCTAGGACAGAACGCCTACGAGCAGTACTTC	CASSLGQNAYEQYF
TRBD1	-	TRBV4-2	TRBJ1-2	TGTGCCAGCAGCCAGGAAACAGGGGCACGGGGCTACACCTTC	CASSQETGARGYTF
TRBD1	-	TRBV6-5	TRBJ2-1	TGTGCCAGCACCCCGGGACAGGCCTCCTACAATGAGCAGTTCTTC	CASTPGQASYNEQFF
-	-	TRBV10-3	TRBJ2-6	TGTGCCATCAGTGCGACAGGCGCCTCTGGGGCCAACGTCCTGACTTTC	CAISATGASGANVLTF
-	-	TRBV6-2/TRBV6-3	TRBJ2-7	TGTGCCAGCAGTTATAAGATGGGGGGCGAGCAGTACTTC	CASSYKMGGEQYF
TRBD2	-	TRBV10-3	TRBJ2-2	TGTGCCATCAGTGAAAGACTAGCGGAAATCGGGGAGCTGTTTTTT	CAISERLAEIGELFF
TRBD1	-	TRBV18	TRBJ1-1	TGTGCCAGCTCACTCGGGACAGGGTTGAACACTGAAGCTTTCTTT	CASSLGTGLNTEAFF
TRBD1	-	TRBV10-2	TRBJ1-1	TGCGCCAGCGACCGACAGGGGAACACTGAAGCTTTCTTT	CASDRQGNTEAFF
TRBD1	-	TRBV7-8	TRBJ1-6	TGTGCCAGCAGCTCGGGACAGGGGAATTCACCCCTCCACTTT	CASSSGQGNSPLHF
-	-	TRBV7-2	TRBJ1-5	TGTGCCAGCAGCTTATGGGGCGATCAGCCCCAGCATTTT	CASSLWGDQPQHF
-	-	TRBV12-3/TRBV12-4	TRBJ2-2	TGTGCGGAGGGCCGCGGCACCGGGGAGCTGTTTTTT	CAEGRGTGELFF
TRBD1	few	TRBV7-3	TRBJ1-1	TGTGCCAGCAGCTTGGGGACAGCGAACACTGAAGCTTTCTTT	CASSLGTANTEAFF
-	-	TRBV24-1	TRBJ2-2	TGTGCCACCAGTCCCCGGGGAAACACCGGGGAGCTGTTTTTT	CATSPRGNTGELFF
-	-	TRBV27	TRBJ2-7	TGTGCCAGCGGCACGTCCTACGAGCAGTACTTC	CASGTSYEQYF
TRBD2	-	TRBV7-2	TRBJ2-5	TGTGCCAGCAGCCTGACTAGCGGGGGGGAGACCCAGTACTTC	CASSLTSGGETQYF
-	-	TRBV28	TRBJ1-2	TGTGCCAGCCGTCGACAGCCCGATAACTATGGCTACACCTTC	CASRRQPDNYGYTF
TRBD1	-	TRBV4-2	TRBJ2-7	TGTGCCAGCAGCCGGGGAAGGGTAGGGGGCGATGAGCAGTACTTC	CASSRGRVGGDEQYF
-	-	TRBV9	TRBJ1-1	TGTGCCAGCAGCAAGAGGGGGGGGCACGACACTGAAGCTTTCTTT	CASSKRGGHDTEAFF
-	-	TRBV6-4	TRBJ2-2	TGTGCCAGCAGTGAGGCCGGGGGCACCGGGGAGCTGTTTTTT	CASSEAGGTGELFF
TRBD1	-	TRBV2	TRBJ1-1	TGTGCCAGCAGTCCCCGGACAGGGGGCGCAGGAGCTTTCTTT	CASSPRTGGAGAFF
TRBD1	-	TRBV4-2	TRBJ1-4	TGTGCCAGCAGTTCAGGGGGCGAAAAACTGTTTTTT	CASSSGGEKLFF
TRBD2	-	TRBV7-3	TRBJ2-1	TGTGCCAGCAGCTATAGCGGGCCTGGCAATGAGCAGTTCTTC	CASSYSGPGNEQFF
TRBD1	-	TRBV28	TRBJ1-2	TGTGCCAGCAGTTTGGGCGGGACAGGGCGCTATGGCTACACCTTC	CASSLGGTGRYGYTF
-	-	TRBV19	TRBJ2-3	TGTGCCAGTAGCCCTCGGTCGCTGGATACGCAGTATTTT	CASSPRSLDTQYF
TRBD2	-	TRBV19	TRBJ2-3	TGTGCCAGTAGTACCGGACTAGCTGCATCCACAGATACGCAGTATTTT	CASSTGLAASTDTQYF
-	-	TRBV11-2	TRBJ1-3	TGTGCCAGCAGCTTAGTTCAGGGCCGCTCTGGAAACACCATATATTTT	CASSLVQGRSGNTIYF
TRBD1	-	TRBV29-1	TRBJ2-3	TGCAGCGTTTCCAGGGGGCGAGCAGATACGCAGTATTTT	CSVSRGRADTQYF
TRBD2	once	TRBV7-2	TRBJ2-7	TGTGCCAGCAGCTTAGTAGCGGGAGGGCCGTACGAGCAGTACTTC	CASSLVAGGPYEQYF
-	-	TRBV18	TRBJ2-4	TGTGCCAGCTCACACGCGCTCAAAAACATTCAGTACTTC	CASSHALKNIQYF
-	-	TRBV25-1	TRBJ1-2	TGTGCCAGCAGTGATCGTATTACAGGGTATGGCTACACCTTC	CASSDRITGYGYTF
TRBD2	-	TRBV3-1/TRBV3-2	TRBJ2-7	TGTGCCAGCAGCCCAACGGGACTAGCGGACACCTACGAGCAGTACTTC	CASSPTGLADTYEQYF
TRBD2	-	TRBV13	TRBJ2-1	TGTGCCAGCAGCTTTGGTCTAGCGGGAGGTTCTGACAATGAGCAGTTCTTC	CASSFGLAGGSDNEQFF
-	-	TRBV9	TRBJ1-4	TGTGCCAGCAGCGCAGGTATTAATAATGAAAAACTGTTTTTT	CASSAGINNEKLFF
-	-	TRBV6-1	TRBJ1-4	TGTGCCAGCAGTGAAGCTACAGGGATGAGTGAAAAACTGTTTTTT	CASSEATGMSEKLFF
-	-	TRBV13	TRBJ2-7	TGTGCCAGCAGCTTAGGGACAATTGAGCAGTACTTC	CASSLGTIEQYF
TRBD1	-	TRBV19	TRBJ1-4	TGTGCCAGTAGTGCCGGGACAGGGGAAGATGAAAAACTGTTTTTT	CASSAGTGEDEKLFF
-	-	TRBV6-5	TRBJ1-1	TGTGCCAGCAGTTACAACATCTTGAACACTGAAGCTTTCTTT	CASSYNILNTEAFF
-	-	TRBV7-2	TRBJ2-5	TGTGCCAGCAGCACTACAGCGGCAGGGACCCAGTACTTC	CASSTTAAGTQYF
-	-	TRBV7-3	TRBJ2-1	TGTGCCAGCAGCGGCGGCTCCTACAATGAGCAGTTCTTC	CASSGGSYNEQFF